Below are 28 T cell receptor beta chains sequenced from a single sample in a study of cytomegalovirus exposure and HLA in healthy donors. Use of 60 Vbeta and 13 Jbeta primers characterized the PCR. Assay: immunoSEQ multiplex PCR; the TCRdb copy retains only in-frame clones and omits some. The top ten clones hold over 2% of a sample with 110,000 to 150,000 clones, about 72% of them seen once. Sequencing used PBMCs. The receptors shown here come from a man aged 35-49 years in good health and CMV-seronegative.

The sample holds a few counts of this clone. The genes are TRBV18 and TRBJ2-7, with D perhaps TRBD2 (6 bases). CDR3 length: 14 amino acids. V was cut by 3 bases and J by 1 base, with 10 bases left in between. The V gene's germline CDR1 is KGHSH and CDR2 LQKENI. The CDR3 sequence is CASSPRDSSYEQYF. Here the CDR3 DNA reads TGTGCCAGCTCACCTCGGGACTCTTCCTACGAGCAGTACTTC.

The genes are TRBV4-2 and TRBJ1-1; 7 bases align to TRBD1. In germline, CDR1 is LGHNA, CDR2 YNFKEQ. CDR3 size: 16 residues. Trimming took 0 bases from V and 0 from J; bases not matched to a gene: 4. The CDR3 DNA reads TGTGCCAGCAGCCAAGATCGGGGACAGATGAACACTGAAGCTTTCTTT. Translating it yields CASSQDRGQMNTEAFF.

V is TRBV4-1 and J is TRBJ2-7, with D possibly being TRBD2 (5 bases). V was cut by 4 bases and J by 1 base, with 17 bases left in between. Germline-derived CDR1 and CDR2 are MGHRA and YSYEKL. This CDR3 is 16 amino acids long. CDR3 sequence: CASSPGTEAVSYEQYF. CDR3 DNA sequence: TGCGCCAGCAGCCCCGGCACAGAAGCGGTTTCCTACGAGCAGTACTTC.

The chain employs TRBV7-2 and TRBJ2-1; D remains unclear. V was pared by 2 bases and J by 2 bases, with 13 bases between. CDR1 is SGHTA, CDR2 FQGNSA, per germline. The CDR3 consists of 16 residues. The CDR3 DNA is TGTGCCAGCAGCTTAAGCTTTGATCCCACCTACAATGAGCAGTTCTTC. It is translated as CASSLSFDPTYNEQFF.

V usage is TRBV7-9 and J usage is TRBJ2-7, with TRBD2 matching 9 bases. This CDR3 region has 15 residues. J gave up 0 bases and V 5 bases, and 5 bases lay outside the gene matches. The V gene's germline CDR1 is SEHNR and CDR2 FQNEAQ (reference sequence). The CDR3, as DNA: TGTGCCAGCAGCCAAAGCGGGGGGATCTCCTACGAGCAGTACTTC. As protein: CASSQSGGISYEQYF.

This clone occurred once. CDR3 amino acids: CASSFYLTVSYEQYF. CDR3 sequence (DNA): TGTGCCAGCAGTTTCTACCTGACAGTATCCTACGAGCAGTACTTC. The chain combines TRBV28 with TRBJ2-7, with D possibly matching TRBD1 (5 bases). Germline CDR1 is MDHEN and CDR2 is SYDVKM. This CDR3 region has 15 residues. V gave up 3 bases and J gave up 1 base, with 13 bases separating them.

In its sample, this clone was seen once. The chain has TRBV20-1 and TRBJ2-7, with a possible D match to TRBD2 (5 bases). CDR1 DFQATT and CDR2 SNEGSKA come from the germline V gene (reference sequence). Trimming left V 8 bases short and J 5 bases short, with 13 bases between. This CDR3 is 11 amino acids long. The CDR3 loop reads CSQLEVHEQYF. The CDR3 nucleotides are TGCAGTCAACTAGAAGTGCACGAGCAGTACTTC.

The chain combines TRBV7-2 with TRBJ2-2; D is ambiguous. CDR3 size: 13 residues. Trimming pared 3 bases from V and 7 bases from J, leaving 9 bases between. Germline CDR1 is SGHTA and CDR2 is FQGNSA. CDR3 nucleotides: TGTGCCAGCAGCTTCTCCCTAATCGGGGAGCTGTTTTTT. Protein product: CASSFSLIGELFF.

DNA of the CDR3: TGTGCCAGCAGCCCGGGAGGAGGGTCCCAACAAGAGACCCAGTACTTC. Translating it yields CASSPGGGSQQETQYF. This chain links TRBV11-3 with TRBJ2-5; 7 bases align to TRBD2. This CDR3 comprises 16 residues. V was clipped by 5 bases and J by 2 bases; unmatched bases: 11. Germline lookup yields CDR1 SGHNT and CDR2 YENEEA.

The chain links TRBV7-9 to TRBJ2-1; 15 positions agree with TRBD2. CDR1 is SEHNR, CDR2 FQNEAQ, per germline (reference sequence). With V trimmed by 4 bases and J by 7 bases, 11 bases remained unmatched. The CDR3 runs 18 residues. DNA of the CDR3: TGTGCCAGCAGCTCACCTAGGACTAGCGGGAGGGCGGGTAATGAGCAGTTCTTC. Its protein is CASSSPRTSGRAGNEQFF.

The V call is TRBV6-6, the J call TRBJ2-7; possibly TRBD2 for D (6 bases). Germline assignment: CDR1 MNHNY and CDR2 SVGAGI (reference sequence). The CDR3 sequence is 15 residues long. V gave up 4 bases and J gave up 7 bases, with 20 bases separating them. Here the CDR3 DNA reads TGTGCCAGCAGTTTCCGGAGGGACTGGGTTGGGGAGCAGTACTTC. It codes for CASSFRRDWVGEQYF.

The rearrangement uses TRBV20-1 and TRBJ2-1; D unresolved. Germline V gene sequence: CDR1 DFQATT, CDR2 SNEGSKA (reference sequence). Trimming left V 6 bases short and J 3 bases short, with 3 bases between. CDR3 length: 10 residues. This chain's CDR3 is CSAFYNEQFF. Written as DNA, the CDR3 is TGCAGTGCCTTCTACAATGAGCAGTTCTTC.

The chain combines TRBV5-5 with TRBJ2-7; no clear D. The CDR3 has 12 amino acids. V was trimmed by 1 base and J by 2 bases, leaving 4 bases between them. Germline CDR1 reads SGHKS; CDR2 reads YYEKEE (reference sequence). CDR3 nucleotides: TGTGCCAGCAGCTTGTACACCTACGAGCAGTACTTC. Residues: CASSLYTYEQYF. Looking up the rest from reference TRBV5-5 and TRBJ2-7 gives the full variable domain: DAGVTQSPTHLIKTRGQQVTLRCSPISGHKSVSWYQQVLGQGPQFIFQYYEKEERGRGNFPDRFSARQFPNYSSELNVNALLLGDSALYLCASSLYTYEQYFGPGTRLTVT.

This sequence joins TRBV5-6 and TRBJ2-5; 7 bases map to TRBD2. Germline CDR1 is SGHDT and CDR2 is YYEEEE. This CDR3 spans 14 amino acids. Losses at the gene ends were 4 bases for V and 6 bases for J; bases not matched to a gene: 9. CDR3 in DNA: TGTGCCAGCAGCCCGAGGACTAGTTGGCAGACCCAGTACTTC. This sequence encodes CASSPRTSWQTQYF.

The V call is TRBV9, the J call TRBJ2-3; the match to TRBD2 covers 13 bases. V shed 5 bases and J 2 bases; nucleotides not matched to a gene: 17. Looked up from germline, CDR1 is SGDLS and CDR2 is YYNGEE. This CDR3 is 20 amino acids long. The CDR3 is CASSETLAGGPGKYTDTQYF. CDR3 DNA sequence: TGTGCCAGCAGTGAAACACTAGCGGGGGGGCCCGGCAAGTACACAGATACGCAGTATTTT.

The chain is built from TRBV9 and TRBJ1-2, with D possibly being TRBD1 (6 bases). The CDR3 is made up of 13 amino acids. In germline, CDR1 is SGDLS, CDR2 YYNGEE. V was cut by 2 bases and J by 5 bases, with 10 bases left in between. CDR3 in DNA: TGTGCCAGCAGCGTCCAGGGGATATATGGCTACACCTTC. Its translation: CASSVQGIYGYTF.

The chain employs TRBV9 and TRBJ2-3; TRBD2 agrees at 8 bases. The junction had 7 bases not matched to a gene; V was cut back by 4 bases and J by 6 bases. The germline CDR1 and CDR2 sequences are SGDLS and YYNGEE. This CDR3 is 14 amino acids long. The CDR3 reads CASSPRTSRDTQYF. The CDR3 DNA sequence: TGTGCCAGCAGCCCCCGGACTAGCCGGGATACGCAGTATTTT.

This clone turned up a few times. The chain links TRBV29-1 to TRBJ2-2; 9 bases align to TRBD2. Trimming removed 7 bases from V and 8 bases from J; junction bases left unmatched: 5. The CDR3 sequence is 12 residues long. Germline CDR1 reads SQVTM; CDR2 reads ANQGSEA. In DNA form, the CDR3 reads TGCAGCGCGGGACTAGCATCGGGGGAGCTGTTTTTT. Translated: CSAGLASGELFF.

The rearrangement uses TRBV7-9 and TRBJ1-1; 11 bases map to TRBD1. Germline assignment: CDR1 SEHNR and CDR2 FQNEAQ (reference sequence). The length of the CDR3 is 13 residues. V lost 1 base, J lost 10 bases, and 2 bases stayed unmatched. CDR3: CASSLVGQGVAFF. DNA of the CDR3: TGTGCCAGCAGCTTAGTGGGACAGGGGGTAGCTTTCTTT.

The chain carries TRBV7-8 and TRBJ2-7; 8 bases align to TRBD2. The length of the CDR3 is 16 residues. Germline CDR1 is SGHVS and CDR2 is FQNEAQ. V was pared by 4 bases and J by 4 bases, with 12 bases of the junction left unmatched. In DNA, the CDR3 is TGTGCCAGCAGCTCCAGAGCGGGAGTCATCGGTTACGAGCAGTACTTC. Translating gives CASSSRAGVIGYEQYF. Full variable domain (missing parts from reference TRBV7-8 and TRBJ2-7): GAGVSQSPRYKVAKRGQDVALRCDPISGHVSLFWYQQALGQGPEFLTYFQNEAQLDKSGLPSDRFFAERPEGSVSTLKIQRTQQEDSAVYLCASSSRAGVIGYEQYFGPGTRLTVT.

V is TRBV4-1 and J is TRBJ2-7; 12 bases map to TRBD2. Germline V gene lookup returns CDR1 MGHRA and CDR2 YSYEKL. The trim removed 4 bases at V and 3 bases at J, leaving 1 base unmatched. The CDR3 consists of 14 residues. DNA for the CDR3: TGCGCCAGCAGCCCGGGACTAGCGGGCTACGAGCAGTACTTC. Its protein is CASSPGLAGYEQYF.

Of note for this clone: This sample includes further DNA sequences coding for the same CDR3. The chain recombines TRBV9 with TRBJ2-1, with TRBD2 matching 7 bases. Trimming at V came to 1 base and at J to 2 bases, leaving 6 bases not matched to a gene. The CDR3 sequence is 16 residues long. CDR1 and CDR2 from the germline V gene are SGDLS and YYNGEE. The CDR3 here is CASSVLGLAAYNEQFF. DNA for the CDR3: TGTGCCAGCAGCGTACTGGGGCTAGCGGCCTACAATGAGCAGTTCTTC.

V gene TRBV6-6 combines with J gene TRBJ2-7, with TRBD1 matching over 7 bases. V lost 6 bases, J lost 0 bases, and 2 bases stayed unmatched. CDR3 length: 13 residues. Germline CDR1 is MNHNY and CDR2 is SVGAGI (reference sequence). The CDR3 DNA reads TGTGCCAGCAGGCGACAGGGCTCCTACGAGCAGTACTTC. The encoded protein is CASRRQGSYEQYF.

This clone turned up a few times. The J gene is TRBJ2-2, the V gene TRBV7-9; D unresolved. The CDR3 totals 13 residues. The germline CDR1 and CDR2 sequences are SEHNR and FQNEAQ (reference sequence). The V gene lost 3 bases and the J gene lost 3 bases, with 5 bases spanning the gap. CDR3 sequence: CASSFSDTGELFF. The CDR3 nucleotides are TGTGCCAGCAGCTTTTCGGACACCGGGGAGCTGTTTTTT. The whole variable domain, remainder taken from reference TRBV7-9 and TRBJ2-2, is DTGVSQNPRHKITKRGQNVTFRCDPISEHNRLYWYRQTLGQGPEFLTYFQNEAQLEKSRLLSDRFSAERPKGSFSTLEIQRTEQGDSAMYLCASSFSDTGELFFGEGSRLTVL.

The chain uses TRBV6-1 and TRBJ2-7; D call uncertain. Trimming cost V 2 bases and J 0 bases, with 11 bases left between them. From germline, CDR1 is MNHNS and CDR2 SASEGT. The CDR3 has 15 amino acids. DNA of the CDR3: TGTGCCAGCAGTGAAAGAAAGTACTTCTCCTACGAGCAGTACTTC. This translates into CASSERKYFSYEQYF.

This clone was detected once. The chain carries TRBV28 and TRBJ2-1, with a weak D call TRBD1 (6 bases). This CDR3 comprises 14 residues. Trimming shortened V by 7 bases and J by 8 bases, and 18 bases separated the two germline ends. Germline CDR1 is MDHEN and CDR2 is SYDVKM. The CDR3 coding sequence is TGTGCCAGCATGCCCCCGGGACAAATCCATGAGCAGTTCTTC. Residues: CASMPPGQIHEQFF.

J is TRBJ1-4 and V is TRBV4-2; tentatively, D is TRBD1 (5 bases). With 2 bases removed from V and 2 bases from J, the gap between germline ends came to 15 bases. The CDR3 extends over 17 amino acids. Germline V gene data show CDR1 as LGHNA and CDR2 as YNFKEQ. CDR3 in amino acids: CASSQLGGLATNEKLFF. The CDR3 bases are TGTGCCAGCAGCCAACTCGGGGGACTGGCGACTAATGAAAAACTGTTTTTT.

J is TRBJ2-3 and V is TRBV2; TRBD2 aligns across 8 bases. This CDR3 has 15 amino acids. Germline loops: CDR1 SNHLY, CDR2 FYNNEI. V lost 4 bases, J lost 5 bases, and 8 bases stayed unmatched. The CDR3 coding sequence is TGTGCCAGCAGTGCCCGGGGGGGGAAGGGAGATACGCAGTATTTT. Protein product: CASSARGGKGDTQYF.